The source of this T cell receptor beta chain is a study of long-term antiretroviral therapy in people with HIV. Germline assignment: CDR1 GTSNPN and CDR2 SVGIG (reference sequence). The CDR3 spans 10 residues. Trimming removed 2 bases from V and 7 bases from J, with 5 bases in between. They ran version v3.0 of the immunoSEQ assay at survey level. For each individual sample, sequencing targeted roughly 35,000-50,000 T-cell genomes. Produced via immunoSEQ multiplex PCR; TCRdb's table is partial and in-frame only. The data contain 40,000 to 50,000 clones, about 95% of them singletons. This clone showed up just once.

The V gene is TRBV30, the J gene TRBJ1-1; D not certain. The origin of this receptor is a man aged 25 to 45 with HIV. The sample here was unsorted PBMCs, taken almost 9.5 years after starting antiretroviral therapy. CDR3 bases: TGTGCCTGGAGTCTCCGTGAAGCTTTCTTT. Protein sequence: CAWSLREAFF.